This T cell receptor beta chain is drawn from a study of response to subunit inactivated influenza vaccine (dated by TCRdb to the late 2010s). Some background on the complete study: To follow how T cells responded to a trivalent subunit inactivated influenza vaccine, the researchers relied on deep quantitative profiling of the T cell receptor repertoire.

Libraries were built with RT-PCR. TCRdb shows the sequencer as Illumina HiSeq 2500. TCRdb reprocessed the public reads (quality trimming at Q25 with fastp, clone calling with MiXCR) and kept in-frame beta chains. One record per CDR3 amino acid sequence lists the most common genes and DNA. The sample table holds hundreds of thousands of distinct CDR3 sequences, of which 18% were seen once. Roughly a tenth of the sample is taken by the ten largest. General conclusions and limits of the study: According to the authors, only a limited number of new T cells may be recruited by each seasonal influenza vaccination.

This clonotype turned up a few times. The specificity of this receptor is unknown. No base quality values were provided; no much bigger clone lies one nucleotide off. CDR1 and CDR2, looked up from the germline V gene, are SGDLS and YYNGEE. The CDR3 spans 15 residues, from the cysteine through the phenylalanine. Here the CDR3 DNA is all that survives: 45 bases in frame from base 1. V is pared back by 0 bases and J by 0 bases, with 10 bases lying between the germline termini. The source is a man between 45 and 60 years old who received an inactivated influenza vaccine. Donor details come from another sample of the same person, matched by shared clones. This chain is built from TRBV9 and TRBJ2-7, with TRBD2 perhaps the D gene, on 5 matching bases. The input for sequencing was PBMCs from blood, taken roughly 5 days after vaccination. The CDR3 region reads CASSVGSASSYEQYF. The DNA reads TGTGCCAGCAGCGTAGGTAGCGCGAGCTCCTACGAGCAGTACTTC.